These 28 T cell receptor beta chains were all obtained from the same sample, sequenced in a study of CD8 T cells in Susac syndrome. Reverse transcription used roughly 0.5 to 1 ug RNA and random hexamers. One entry per CDR3 protein results from TCRdb running MiXCR on the immunoSEQ multiplex PCR reads. The sample records about 150,000 distinct CDR3 sequences, just under 95% being singletons. Sample: CD8+ T cells from PBMCs. These receptors came from a human donor with multiple sclerosis.

V usage is TRBV30 and J usage is TRBJ2-2; tentative D call: TRBD2 (5 bases). The CDR3 spans 14 residues. CDR1 and CDR2 from the germline V gene are GTSNPN and SVGIG (reference sequence). Trimming removed 0 bases at V and 1 base at J, with 6 bases between. The DNA for the CDR3 is TGTGCCTGGAGTGTACTAGGGAACACCGGGGAGCTGTTTTTT. It specifies CAWSVLGNTGELFF.

The chain links TRBV19 to TRBJ2-7; D perhaps matches TRBD2 (6 bases). There are 17 residues in the CDR3. Trimming stripped 3 bases from V and 1 base from J, with 19 bases between. Per the germline V gene, CDR1 is LNHDA and CDR2 is SQIVND (reference sequence). The CDR3 loop reads CASSITPSEGASYEQYF. The CDR3 DNA reads TGTGCCAGTAGTATCACACCGTCGGAGGGAGCGTCCTACGAGCAGTACTTC.

The gene calls are TRBV2 and TRBJ2-7; D unclear. V was clipped by 2 bases and J by 2 bases, with 10 bases between them. From germline, CDR1 is SNHLY and CDR2 FYNNEI. This CDR3 has 14 amino acids. The CDR3 coding sequence is TGTGCCAGCAGTGAATCCCGGGTCCCCTACGAGCAGTACTTC. It translates to CASSESRVPYEQYF. Together with reference TRBV2 and TRBJ2-7, the CDR3 gives the full variable domain: EPEVTQTPSHQVTQMGQEVILRCVPISNHLYFYWYRQILGQKVEFLVSFYNNEISEKSEIFDDQFSVERPDGSNFTLKIRSTKLEDSAMYFCASSESRVPYEQYFGPGTRLTVT.

V gene TRBV27 combines with J gene TRBJ2-7, with 8 positions matching TRBD1. Per germline, CDR1 MNHEY and CDR2 SMNVEV (reference sequence). The junction had 10 bases not matched to a gene; V was cut back by 8 bases and J by 4 bases. CDR3 length equals 14 residues. CDR3 bases: TGTGCCAGCGGACAGGGCAGGGTTGGTTACGAGCAGTACTTC. This codes for CASGQGRVGYEQYF.

The chain joins TRBV7-2 to TRBJ2-7; D gene ambiguous. Germline assignment: CDR1 SGHTA and CDR2 FQGNSA. The CDR3 runs 11 residues. V was clipped by 1 base and J by 7 bases, with 5 bases between them. The CDR3 sequence is CASSLVSEQYF. The DNA for the CDR3 is TGTGCCAGCAGCTTAGTGTCGGAGCAGTACTTC. Using reference TRBV7-2 and TRBJ2-7 for the parts outside the CDR3, the full variable domain is GAGVSQSPSNKVTEKGKDVELRCDPISGHTALYWYRQSLGQGLEFLIYFQGNSAPDKSGLPSDRFSAERTGGSVSTLTIQRTQQEDSAVYLCASSLVSEQYFGPGTRLTVT.

This chain connects TRBV7-9 to TRBJ2-3; D call uncertain. The CDR3 length is 12 residues. Looked up from germline, CDR1 is SEHNR and CDR2 is FQNEAQ (reference sequence). V was clipped by 5 bases and J by 6 bases, with 9 bases between them. The CDR3 here is CASSKADDTQYF. CDR3 coding DNA: TGTGCCAGCAGCAAGGCGGATGATACGCAGTATTTT. Combining the CDR3 with reference TRBV7-9 and TRBJ2-3 gives the whole variable domain DTGVSQNPRHKITKRGQNVTFRCDPISEHNRLYWYRQTLGQGPEFLTYFQNEAQLEKSRLLSDRFSAERPKGSFSTLEIQRTEQGDSAMYLCASSKADDTQYFGPGTRLTVL.

V is TRBV6-2 or TRBV6-3 and J is TRBJ1-5, with D maybe TRBD1 (5 bases). Germline CDR1 and CDR2: MNHEY and SVGEGT. V was cut by 2 bases and J by 1 base, with 6 bases left in between. CDR3 length equals 14 residues. CDR3 in amino acids: CASSYGGSNQPQHF. The DNA for the CDR3 is TGTGCCAGCAGTTACGGGGGAAGCAATCAGCCCCAGCATTTT.

The V and J genes are TRBV27 and TRBJ2-1, with D tentatively TRBD1 or TRBD2 (5 bases each). The CDR3 covers 14 residues. CDR1 is MNHEY and CDR2 is SMNVEV in the germline V gene (reference sequence). Between the trimmed V and J ends, which lost 3 bases and 9 bases, there was a span of 15 bases. The CDR3 bases are TGTGCCAGCAGTTTCGAGGGGTCCAAGGGTGAGCAGTTCTTC. Protein sequence: CASSFEGSKGEQFF.

The CDR3 coding sequence is TGTGCCAGCAGTTTAGGCACTGAGCAGTTCTTC. It encodes CASSLGTEQFF. The V and J genes are TRBV27 and TRBJ2-1; no clear D gene. Looked up from germline, CDR1 is MNHEY and CDR2 is SMNVEV (reference sequence). The CDR3 loop spans 11 amino acids. Trimming took off 2 bases at V and 9 bases at J, with 5 bases between the two ends.

The gene calls are TRBV7-9 and TRBJ2-1; the D gene is possibly TRBD2 (6 bases). Germline CDR1 reads SEHNR; CDR2 reads FQNEAQ (reference sequence). This CDR3 has 16 amino acids. V dropped 5 bases and J dropped 1 base, with 15 bases sitting between them. The CDR3 DNA reads TGTGCCAGCAGCCCCCTTAGCGGCCTATCCTACAATGAGCAGTTCTTC. Translating gives CASSPLSGLSYNEQFF.

This clonotype was picked up one time. The gene calls are TRBV12-3 or TRBV12-4 and TRBJ1-1; possible D gene TRBD1, 5 bases. The CDR3 runs 12 residues. The ends were cut back, 6 bases at V and 4 bases at J, with 9 bases in the middle. The CDR3 loop reads CASSRGFTEAFF. The CDR3 region has the DNA TGTGCCAGCAGCCGGGGCTTCACTGAAGCTTTCTTT.

The CDR3 spells CASSESVTQNIQYF. As DNA, the CDR3 is TGTGCCAGCAGTGAATCGGTGACTCAAAACATTCAGTACTTC. The chain has TRBV25-1 and TRBJ2-4; no firm D call. Germline CDR1 reads MGHDK; CDR2 reads SYGVNS. The CDR3 covers 14 residues. Trimming left V 1 base short and J 5 bases short, with 9 bases between.

The chain recombines TRBV19 with TRBJ2-1; D is possibly TRBD1 (5 bases). The CDR3 sequence is 13 residues long. Germline V gives CDR1 LNHDA, CDR2 SQIVND (reference sequence). V was clipped by 4 bases and J by 4 bases, with 8 bases between them. CDR3 sequence reads: CASSTRQYNEQFF. Written as DNA, the CDR3 is TGTGCCAGTAGTACGCGACAGTACAATGAGCAGTTCTTC.

The chain carries TRBV5-1 and TRBJ1-6, with D uncertain. Trimming left V 5 bases short and J 0 bases short, with 15 bases between. The CDR3 spans 17 residues. Germline CDR1 is SGHRS and CDR2 is YFSETQ. CDR3 protein: CASREGSPSSYNSPLHF. The CDR3 DNA follows: TGCGCCAGCAGAGAGGGCAGCCCGAGCTCCTATAATTCACCCCTCCACTTT.

This rearrangement joins TRBV6-2 or TRBV6-3 to TRBJ1-6, with unresolved D. Germline loops: CDR1 MNHEY, CDR2 SVGEGT. This CDR3 contains 17 residues. V lost 6 bases to trimming and J lost 0 bases, with 15 bases between them. The CDR3 nucleotides are TGTGCCAGCAGCTACGACTTCCCGAGCTCCTATAATTCACCCCTCCACTTT. Translation gives CASSYDFPSSYNSPLHF.

V is TRBV29-1 and J is TRBJ1-1; TRBD1 might be the D (6 bases). V lost 3 bases, J lost 6 bases, and 23 bases lay in between. The CDR3 runs to 16 residues. Germline values: CDR1 SQVTM, CDR2 ANQGSEA. DNA for the CDR3: TGCAGCGTTGAGGACGCCACAGGGTCCTTGGGGCCTGAAGCTTTCTTT. Amino acid sequence: CSVEDATGSLGPEAFF.

In its sample, this clonotype was seen once. This chain connects TRBV20-1 to TRBJ2-7; 9 nucleotides align to TRBD1. The germline gives CDR1 DFQATT, CDR2 SNEGSKA (reference sequence). The CDR3 length is 15 residues. The junction had 6 bases not matched to a gene; V was cut back by 0 bases and J by 3 bases. DNA for the CDR3: TGCAGTGCTAGAGAGGGGGGACAGGGCCTCTACGAGCAGTACTTC. Translated: CSAREGGQGLYEQYF.

The rearrangement uses TRBV4-1 and TRBJ1-2, with D uncertain. The CDR3 length is 12 residues. CDR1 and CDR2 (germline): MGHRA, YSYEKL. V shed 0 bases and J shed 8 bases, with 7 bases lying between them. Here the CDR3 reads CASSQDRVGYTF. CDR3 sequence (DNA): TGCGCCAGCAGCCAAGATCGAGTAGGCTACACCTTC.

This rearrangement joins TRBV7-9 to TRBJ1-2; D is possibly TRBD1 (5 bases). The germline CDR1 and CDR2 sequences are SEHNR and FQNEAQ (reference sequence). This CDR3 contains 14 residues. With 2 bases removed from V and 0 bases from J, the gap between germline ends came to 7 bases. The CDR3 DNA reads TGTGCCAGCAGCTTATCGACAGCTAACTATGGCTACACCTTC. It specifies CASSLSTANYGYTF.

This chain links TRBV29-1 with TRBJ2-6; 7 bases map to TRBD1. This CDR3 contains 16 residues. Germline values: CDR1 SQVTM, CDR2 ANQGSEA. Losses at the gene ends were 6 bases for V and 0 bases for J; bases not matched to a gene: 8. CDR3 sequence (DNA): TGCAGCGTAGAGGGACAGACACACTCTGGGGCCAACGTCCTGACTTTC. This translates into CSVEGQTHSGANVLTF.

The sample holds one count of this clonotype. This chain uses TRBV5-6 with TRBJ2-7; no clear D. This CDR3 region has 13 residues. With 0 bases removed from V and 1 base from J, the gap between germline ends came to 5 bases. Germline CDR1 is SGHDT and CDR2 is YYEEEE. The CDR3 DNA is TGTGCCAGCAGCTTGGTGTCGTCCTACGAGCAGTACTTC. Its protein product is CASSLVSSYEQYF. Variable domain in full (rest from reference TRBV5-6 and TRBJ2-7): DAGVTQSPTHLIKTRGQQVTLRCSPKSGHDTVSWYQQALGQGPQFIFQYYEEEERQRGNFPDRFSGHQFPNYSSELNVNALLLGDSALYLCASSLVSSYEQYFGPGTRLTVT.

As for this clonotype: Compared with germline, one end of the junction differs, possibly owing to a read error. This sequence joins TRBV9 and TRBJ1-1, with D uncertain. CDR3 length equals 11 residues. Looked up from germline, CDR1 is SGDLS and CDR2 is YYNGEE. CDR3 in DNA: TGTGCCAGCAGCGCCCGAGAAGGAGTGATCTTT. This gives the protein CASSAREGVIF.

Comment on this clonotype: The germline gene is not matched at one end of the junction; a read error may be the cause. The chain joins TRBV7-9 to TRBJ1-4; tentatively, D is TRBD1 (5 bases). The CDR3 loop spans 14 amino acids. Germline CDR1 is SEHNR and CDR2 is FQNEAQ (reference sequence). The CDR3 DNA reads TGTGCCAGCAGCCCCCGGGGAGGGGATGAGAAACTGTTTTTT. This translates into CASSPRGGDEKLFF.

In this sample, this clonotype turned up once. V and J are TRBV29-1 and TRBJ1-2; D is unresolved. The CDR3 length is 16 residues. Trimming pared 7 bases from V and 0 bases from J, leaving 21 bases between. CDR1 is SQVTM and CDR2 is ANQGSEA in the germline V gene. CDR3 bases: TGCAGCGCCGATCCCCCCCGGGTTACGTCTAACTATGGCTACACCTTC. Its translation is CSADPPRVTSNYGYTF. The variable domain in full, completed from reference TRBV29-1 and TRBJ1-2, reads SAVISQKPSRDICQRGTSLTIQCQVDSQVTMMFWYRQQPGQSLTLIATANQGSEATYESGFVIDKFPISRPNLTFSTLTVSNMSPEDSSIYLCSADPPRVTSNYGYTFGSGTRLTVV.

The rearrangement joins TRBV7-9 to TRBJ1-2, with D unresolved. The CDR3 is made up of 12 amino acids. Germline V gene sequence: CDR1 SEHNR, CDR2 FQNEAQ (reference sequence). Trimming removed 5 bases from V and 4 bases from J, with 8 bases in between. DNA of the CDR3: TGTGCCAGCAGCCCACAACCCTATGGCTACACCTTC. It codes for CASSPQPYGYTF. Complete variable domain (other parts from reference TRBV7-9 and TRBJ1-2): DTGVSQNPRHKITKRGQNVTFRCDPISEHNRLYWYRQTLGQGPEFLTYFQNEAQLEKSRLLSDRFSAERPKGSFSTLEIQRTEQGDSAMYLCASSPQPYGYTFGSGTRLTVV.

V usage is TRBV12-3 or TRBV12-4 and J usage is TRBJ1-2; the match to TRBD1 covers 7 bases. V trimming: 3 bases; J trimming: 3 bases; junction bases outside the gene matches: 7. The length of the CDR3 is 15 residues. The CDR3 coding sequence is TGTGCCAGCAGTTTCACAACCAGGGGGGACTATGGCTACACCTTC. Translation: CASSFTTRGDYGYTF.

The chain is built from TRBV9 and TRBJ2-5; D might be TRBD1 (7 bases). The CDR3 consists of 13 residues. Trimming stripped 2 bases from V and 3 bases from J, with 8 bases between. CDR1 is SGDLS, CDR2 YYNGEE, per germline. The CDR3 sequence: CASSVRGEETQYF. In DNA, the CDR3 is TGTGCCAGCAGCGTCAGGGGGGAAGAGACCCAGTACTTC.

This chain uses TRBV24-1 with TRBJ2-7; D possibly uses TRBD1 or TRBD2 (6 bases each). V lost 2 bases and J lost 3, with 22 bases in between. This CDR3 is 18 amino acids long. CDR1 and CDR2 from the germline V gene are KGHDR and SFDVKD. In DNA, the CDR3 is TGTGCCACCAGTGATTCTGCGCGGACAGTGGGGAGGCGCTACGAGCAGTACTTC. Protein sequence: CATSDSARTVGRRYEQYF.